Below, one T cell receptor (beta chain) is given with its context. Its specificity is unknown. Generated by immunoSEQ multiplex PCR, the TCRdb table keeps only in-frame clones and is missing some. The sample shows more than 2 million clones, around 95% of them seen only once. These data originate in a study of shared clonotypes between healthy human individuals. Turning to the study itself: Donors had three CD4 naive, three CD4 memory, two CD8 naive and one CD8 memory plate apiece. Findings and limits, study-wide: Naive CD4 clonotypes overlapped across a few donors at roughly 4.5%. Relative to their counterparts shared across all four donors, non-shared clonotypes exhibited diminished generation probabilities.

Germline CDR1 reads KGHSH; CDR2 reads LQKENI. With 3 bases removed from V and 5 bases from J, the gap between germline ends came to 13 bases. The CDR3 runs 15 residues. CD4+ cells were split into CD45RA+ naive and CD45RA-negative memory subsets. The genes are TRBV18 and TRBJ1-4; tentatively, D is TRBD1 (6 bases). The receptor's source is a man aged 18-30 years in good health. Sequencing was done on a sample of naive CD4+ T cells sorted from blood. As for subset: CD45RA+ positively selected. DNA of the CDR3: TGTGCCAGCTCACCTTTAGGACAGCGGAATGAAAAACTGTTTTTT. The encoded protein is CASSPLGQRNEKLFF.